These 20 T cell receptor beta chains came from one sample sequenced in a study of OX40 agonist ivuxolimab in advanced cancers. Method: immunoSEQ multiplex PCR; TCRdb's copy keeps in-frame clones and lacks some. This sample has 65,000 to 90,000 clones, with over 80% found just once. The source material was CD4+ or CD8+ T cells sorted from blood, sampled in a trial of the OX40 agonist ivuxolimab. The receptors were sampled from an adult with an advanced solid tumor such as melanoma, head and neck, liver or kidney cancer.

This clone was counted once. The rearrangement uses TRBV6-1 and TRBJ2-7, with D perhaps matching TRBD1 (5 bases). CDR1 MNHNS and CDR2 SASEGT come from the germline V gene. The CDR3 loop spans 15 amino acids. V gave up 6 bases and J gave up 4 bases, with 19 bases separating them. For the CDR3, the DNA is TGTGCCAGCAGGATGCCCCAGACAGACTCGTACGAGCAGTACTTC. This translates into CASRMPQTDSYEQYF.

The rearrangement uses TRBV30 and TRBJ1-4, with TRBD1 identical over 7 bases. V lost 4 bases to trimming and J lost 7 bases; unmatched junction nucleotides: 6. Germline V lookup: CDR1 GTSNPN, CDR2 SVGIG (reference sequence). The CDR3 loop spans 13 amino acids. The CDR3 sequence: CAWTDRDSEKLFF. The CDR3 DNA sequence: TGTGCCTGGACTGACAGGGATTCTGAAAAACTGTTTTTT.

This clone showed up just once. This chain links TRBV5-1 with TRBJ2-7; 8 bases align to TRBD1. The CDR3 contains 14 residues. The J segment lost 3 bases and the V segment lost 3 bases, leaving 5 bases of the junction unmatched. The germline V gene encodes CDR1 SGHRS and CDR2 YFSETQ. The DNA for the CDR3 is TGCGCCAGCAGCTCGACAGGGGAGGTCTACGAGCAGTACTTC. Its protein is CASSSTGEVYEQYF. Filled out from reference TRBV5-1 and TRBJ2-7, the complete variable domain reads KAGVTQTPRYLIKTRGQQVTLSCSPISGHRSVSWYQQTPGQGLQFLFEYFSETQRNKGNFPGRFSGRQFSNSRSEMNVSTLELGDSALYLCASSSTGEVYEQYFGPGTRLTVT.

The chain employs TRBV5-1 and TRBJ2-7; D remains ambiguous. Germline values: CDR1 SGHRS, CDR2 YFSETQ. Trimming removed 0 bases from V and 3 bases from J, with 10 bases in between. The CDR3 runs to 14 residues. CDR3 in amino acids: CASSLEADLYEQYF. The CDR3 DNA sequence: TGCGCCAGCAGCTTGGAGGCAGACCTCTACGAGCAGTACTTC.

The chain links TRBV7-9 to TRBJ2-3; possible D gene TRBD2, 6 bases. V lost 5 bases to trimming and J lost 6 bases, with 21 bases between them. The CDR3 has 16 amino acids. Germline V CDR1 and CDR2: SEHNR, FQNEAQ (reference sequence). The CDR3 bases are TGTGCCAGCAGCCCCAGCTGGCGCGTGGGGGGTGATACGCAGTATTTT. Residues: CASSPSWRVGGDTQYF. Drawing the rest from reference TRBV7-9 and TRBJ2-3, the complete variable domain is DTGVSQNPRHKITKRGQNVTFRCDPISEHNRLYWYRQTLGQGPEFLTYFQNEAQLEKSRLLSDRFSAERPKGSFSTLEIQRTEQGDSAMYLCASSPSWRVGGDTQYFGPGTRLTVL.

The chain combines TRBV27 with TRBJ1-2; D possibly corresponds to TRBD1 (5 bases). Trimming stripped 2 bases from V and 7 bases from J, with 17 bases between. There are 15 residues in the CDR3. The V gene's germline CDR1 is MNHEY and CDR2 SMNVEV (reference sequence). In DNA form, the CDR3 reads TGTGCCAGCAGTTTACGGGTAGGGACGACGGGTGGCTACACCTTC. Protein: CASSLRVGTTGGYTF.

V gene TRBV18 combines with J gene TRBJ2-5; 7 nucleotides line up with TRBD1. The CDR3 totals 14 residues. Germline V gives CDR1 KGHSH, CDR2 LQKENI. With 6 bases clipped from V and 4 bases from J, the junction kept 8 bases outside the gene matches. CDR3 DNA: TGTGCCAGCTCCCTAACCAGACAGGGAGAGACCCAGTACTTC. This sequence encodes CASSLTRQGETQYF.

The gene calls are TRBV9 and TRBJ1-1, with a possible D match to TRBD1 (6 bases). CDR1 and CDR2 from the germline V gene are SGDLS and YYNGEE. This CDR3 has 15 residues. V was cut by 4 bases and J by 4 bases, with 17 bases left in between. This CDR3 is CASSFGQSPGTEAFF. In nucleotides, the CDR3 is TGTGCCAGCAGCTTCGGACAGTCCCCAGGCACTGAAGCTTTCTTT.

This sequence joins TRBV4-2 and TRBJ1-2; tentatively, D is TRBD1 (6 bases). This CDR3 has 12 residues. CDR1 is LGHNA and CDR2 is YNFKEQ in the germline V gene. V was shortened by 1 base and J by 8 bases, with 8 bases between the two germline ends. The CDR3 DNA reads TGTGCCAGCAGCCAAGGGGGGGGCGGCTACACCTTC. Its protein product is CASSQGGGGYTF.

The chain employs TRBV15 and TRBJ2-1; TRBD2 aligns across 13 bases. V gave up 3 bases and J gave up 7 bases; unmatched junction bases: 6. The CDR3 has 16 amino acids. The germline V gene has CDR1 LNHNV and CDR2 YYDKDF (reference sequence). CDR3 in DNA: TGTGCCACCAGCAGCGGACTAGCGGGAGTCAAGAATGAGCAGTTCTTC. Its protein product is CATSSGLAGVKNEQFF.

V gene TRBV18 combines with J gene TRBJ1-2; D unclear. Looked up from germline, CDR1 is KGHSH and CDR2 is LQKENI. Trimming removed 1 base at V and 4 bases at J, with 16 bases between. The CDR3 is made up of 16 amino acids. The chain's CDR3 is CASSPLFQEKPYGYTF. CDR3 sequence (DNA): TGTGCCAGCTCACCACTCTTCCAGGAGAAACCCTATGGCTACACCTTC.

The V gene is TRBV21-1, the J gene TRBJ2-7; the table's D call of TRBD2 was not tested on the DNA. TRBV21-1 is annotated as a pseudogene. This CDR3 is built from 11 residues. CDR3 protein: CASRTDFVLNF. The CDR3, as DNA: TGTGCCAGCAGAACTGACTTCGTTTTGAACTTC.

CDR3 residues: CATTGVIAKNIQYF. The CDR3 DNA reads as TGTGCCACCACAGGGGTCATAGCCAAAAACATTCAGTACTTC. The chain uses TRBV2 and TRBJ2-4, with TRBD1 identical over 7 bases. The length of the CDR3 is 14 residues. V shed 10 bases, J shed 0 bases, and the junction held 6 bases outside the gene matches. The germline V gene encodes CDR1 SNHLY and CDR2 FYNNEI. Combining the CDR3 with reference TRBV2 and TRBJ2-4 gives the whole variable domain EPEVTQTPSHQVTQMGQEVILRCVPISNHLYFYWYRQILGQKVEFLVSFYNNEISEKSEIFDDQFSVERPDGSNFTLKIRSTKLEDSAMYFCATTGVIAKNIQYFGAGTRLSVL.

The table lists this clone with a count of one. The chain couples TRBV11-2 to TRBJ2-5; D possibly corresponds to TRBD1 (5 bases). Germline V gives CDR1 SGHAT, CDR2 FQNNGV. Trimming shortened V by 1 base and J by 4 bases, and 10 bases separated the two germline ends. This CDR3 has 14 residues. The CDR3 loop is CASSLVGATETQYF. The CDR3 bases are TGTGCCAGCAGCTTAGTAGGGGCGACAGAGACCCAGTACTTC.

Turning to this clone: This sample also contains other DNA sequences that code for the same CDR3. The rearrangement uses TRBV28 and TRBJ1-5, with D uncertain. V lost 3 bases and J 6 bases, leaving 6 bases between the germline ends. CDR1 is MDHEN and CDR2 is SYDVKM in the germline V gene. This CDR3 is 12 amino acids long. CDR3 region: CASSLVSQPQHF. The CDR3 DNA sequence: TGTGCCAGCAGTTTGGTAAGTCAGCCCCAGCATTTT.

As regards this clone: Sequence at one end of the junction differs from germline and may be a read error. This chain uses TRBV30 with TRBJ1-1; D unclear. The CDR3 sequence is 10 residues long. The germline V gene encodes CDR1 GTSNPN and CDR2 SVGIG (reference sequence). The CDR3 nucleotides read TGTGCCTGGAGTGTGTGCGGCCGGCTCTTT. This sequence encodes CAWSVCGRLF.

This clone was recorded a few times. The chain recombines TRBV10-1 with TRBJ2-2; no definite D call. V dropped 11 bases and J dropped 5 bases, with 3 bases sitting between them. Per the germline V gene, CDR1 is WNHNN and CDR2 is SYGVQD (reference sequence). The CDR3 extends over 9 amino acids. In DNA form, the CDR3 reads TGCGCCTGGACCGGGGAGCTGTTTTTT. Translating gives CAWTGELFF.

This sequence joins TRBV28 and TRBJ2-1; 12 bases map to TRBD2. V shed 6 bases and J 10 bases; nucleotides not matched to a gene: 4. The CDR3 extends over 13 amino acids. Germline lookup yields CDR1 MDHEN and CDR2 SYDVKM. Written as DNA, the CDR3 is TGTGCCAGCAGACCTGGACTAGCGGGAGAGCAGTTCTTC. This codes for CASRPGLAGEQFF.

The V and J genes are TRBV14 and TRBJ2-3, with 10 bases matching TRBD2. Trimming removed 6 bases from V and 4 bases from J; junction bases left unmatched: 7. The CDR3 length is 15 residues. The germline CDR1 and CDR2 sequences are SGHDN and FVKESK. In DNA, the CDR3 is TGTGCCAGCAGTCACCGCCTAGCGGGAGCAGATACGCAGTATTTT. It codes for CASSHRLAGADTQYF.

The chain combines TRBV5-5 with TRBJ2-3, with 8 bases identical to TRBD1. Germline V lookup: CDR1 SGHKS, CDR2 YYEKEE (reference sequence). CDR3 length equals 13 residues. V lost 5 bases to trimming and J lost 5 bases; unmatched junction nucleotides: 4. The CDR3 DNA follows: TGTGCCAGCAGTCAAACAGGGGGAGATACGCAGTATTTT. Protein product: CASSQTGGDTQYF. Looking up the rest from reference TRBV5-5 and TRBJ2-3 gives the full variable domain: DAGVTQSPTHLIKTRGQQVTLRCSPISGHKSVSWYQQVLGQGPQFIFQYYEKEERGRGNFPDRFSARQFPNYSSELNVNALLLGDSALYLCASSQTGGDTQYFGPGTRLTVL.